Sequencing of this TCR beta chain was carried out in a study of cytomegalovirus exposure and HLA in healthy donors (TCRdb year 2017). For context, the study as a whole: According to an earlier analysis of 587 of the donors, roughly 180 million T cells yielded roughly 110 million unique TCR beta sequences and about 300 Gb of sequence data. An early release covering approximately 600 HLA-typed donors comprised about 300 gigabases of sequencing data and around 86 million unique TCR sequences. The genetic ancestry cluster associated with self-reported Caucasian donors included 81% of the roughly 390 genotyped donors. The study was designed to test whether signatures of past pathogen exposure could be identified by cataloging public T cell receptors. The study profiled the T cell repertoires of about 720 subjects by immunosequencing and related them to cytomegalovirus serostatus. In addition to the first cohort of several hundred subjects, a separate validation cohort of 120 different subjects was used. To predict cytomegalovirus infection status, the study combined high-throughput TCR immunosequencing, statistical association of individual TCRs with disease status, and machine learning. A later analysis re-analyzed previously published TCR beta repertoires from approximately 670 donors and added high-resolution HLA genotyping to study TCR occurrence patterns. Rather than using new phenotypic data, the later analysis identified candidate immune exposures from TCR beta sequences and from how often those sequences occurred across donors. An earlier analysis of approximately 640 of the donors applied high-throughput TCR beta sequencing to assess whether each TCR beta V gene segment acted as functional or pseudogenic. Donor age, sex, ethnicity and CMV serostatus were compiled together with the repertoire data. Genome-wide SNP genotypes for about three fifths of the roughly 670 donors were used in a later genetic analysis, which treated that subset as a discovery cohort. All discovery cohort repertoires had been generated using a single sequencing platform. Both class I and class II loci were covered by HLA typing, at four-digit resolution. Typing coverage differed by locus: A, B, C, DRB1 and DQB1 were typed in about 620-640 donors, DQA1 in about 510, DPA1 in approximately 600, and DPB1 in around 440. Because of strong linkage in the cohort, five DR-DQ haplotypes were treated as single units for association and clustering. Among about 360 genotyped donors of the cohort, an average of 235,054 unique TCR beta nucleotide sequences were sequenced per donor, 15% to 20% of them non-productive. Study-level results and caveats: In an earlier analysis of around 600 of the donors, most TCR beta V segments were observed in productive rearrangements about 90% or about 30% of the time, broadly matching IMGT annotations. An association between a missense DCLRE1C variant and V-gene and J-gene trimming of TCR beta chains was found in a later genetic analysis and replicated in an independent cohort. CMV serostatus was the only immune exposure information available for the cohort. Because counts were too low, around 18 rarely observed V segments, including chromosome 9 orphons, were left out of the earlier analysis of some 640 of the donors. Because some donors lacked HLA typing at each locus, the association tests relied only on the typed subset. A later analysis found that most CMV-associated TCR beta chains appeared HLA-restricted, with HLA associations seemingly driven largely by CMV exposure. When HLA alleles, especially DR and DQ, strongly co-occurred, TCR associations were difficult to assign to individual alleles. Several of the top co-occurrence clusters appeared to be linked to parvovirus B19, influenza, CMV and Epstein-Barr virus, according to a later analysis. In a later analysis, more than 15,000 TCR beta sequences were associated with specific HLA alleles at a false discovery rate of 0.05. In a later analysis, the rate of TCR association differed among HLA loci, with DRB1 alleles having the most associated TCRs and HLA-C alleles having the fewest. Correlated functional status among segregating V segments might be attributable to linkage disequilibrium, but an unknown experimental factor could not be ruled out. According to the authors, the approach could potentially be generalized to other disease states and immunological phenotypes. A few of the identified cytomegalovirus-associated TCR beta chains were confirmed in vitro to be specific for cytomegalovirus antigens. The study listed around 160 TCR beta chains as associated with cytomegalovirus. While some public TCRs were present in many individuals, most TCR sequences turned up only very rarely across donors. The classifier was reported to diagnose cytomegalovirus status with high specificity and sensitivity in both the original cohort and the validation cohort. A later genetic analysis reported fewer N-insertions in productive TCRs among donors in an Asian-associated ancestry cluster than the roughly 700-donor mean. A further reported finding was that TCR beta sequences accurately predicted the HLA-A and HLA-B alleles for most subjects in the first cohort. A group of highly shared sequence variants was considered likely to be a technical artifact of the sequencing pipeline. Compared with equally common non-associated chains, HLA-associated TCR beta chains in a later analysis were more clonally expanded and had lower generation probabilities. The presence/absence analyses assumed that sequencing depth was roughly uniform across donors, and that assumption may not be true. This cohort had only TCR beta chains sequenced, and the lack of alpha or paired-chain data limited which features could be detected. Some IMGT-functional V segments, including TRBV6-2 and TRBV6-3, could not be told apart with the 87-base-pair reads, so those segments were excluded.

The CDR3 numbers 18 residues from cysteine through phenylalanine. The sequence is cut down to CDR3 DNA, 54 bases in frame from base 1. This clone was found once. The antigen it binds to is not known. One base away there is no much larger clone; base qualities are not given. The cohort consisted of 600 to 750 healthy bone marrow donors. All cohort members were sampled while nominally healthy, although unrecorded immune exposures were likely present. The donor was CMV seronegative and belonged to the group of 350 to 400 seronegative cohort members. Every donor gave a peripheral blood sample, and the peripheral blood mononuclear cells from that sample were used for TCR beta sequencing. The Qiagen DNeasy Blood Extraction Kit was used to extract genomic DNA from the blood cell samples. Libraries were prepared through the immunoSEQ multiplex PCR assay. For the multiplex PCR, a mixture combining 60 forward primers for TCR Vbeta segments and 13 reverse primers for TCR Jbeta segments was used. The CDR3 region of rearranged TCR beta genes was amplified from genomic DNA by a multiplex PCR assay. Amplified TCR beta libraries were sequenced as 87-base-pair reads on the Illumina HiSeq System. The source study handled its data this way. A later analysis counted about 82 million unique TCR beta chains across the 650 to 800 repertoires, and 9.5 million to 11 million of these chains were shared by at least two donors. To remove PCR and sequencing errors, raw reads were error-corrected and collapsed into unique sequences using a nearest-neighbor algorithm that merged closely related sequences. V, D and J gene segments were assigned by aligning CDR3 sequences to IMGT reference sequences. For a sequence to be retained, at least a six-nucleotide match to both a V gene segment and a J gene segment was required. Rearrangements were called productive when the CDR3 lacked stop codons and stayed in frame with V and J; all others were non-productive. Following IMGT convention, CDR3 was defined as the stretch from the second conserved V-encoded cysteine up to the conserved J-encoded phenylalanine. The earlier analysis of about 590 of the donors excluded sequences that lacked an unambiguous match to a single V gene segment. An earlier analysis of fewer than 650 of the donors classified V segments as functional when productive rearrangements were above 56.7% and as segregating when the standard deviation between donors was above 5%. A statistical classification framework was built to diagnose cytomegalovirus status from the catalog of TCR beta chain sequences. A later analysis assigned V and J genes by comparing TCR nucleotide sequences with IMGT/GENE-DB human TR gene sequences. A later analysis assigned CDR3 sequences and most-parsimonious VDJ recombination scenarios with the TCRdist pipeline. In a later analysis, every TCR beta chain was defined by the combination of its CDR3 amino acid sequence and its V-gene family, and reads without a unique V-gene family were dropped. To address suspected cross-contamination and a sequencing artifact, a later analysis removed a few hundred highly shared, low-generation-probability nucleotide sequences. A later analysis calculated a clonal expansion index for each public chain from normalized within-repertoire ranks of inferred template counts. In a later analysis, generation probabilities were computed using a VDJ recombination model fitted to out-of-frame rearrangements, and the results were checked against IGoR. In a later analysis, TCR-TCR, TCR-HLA and TCR-CMV co-occurrence was scored with hypergeometric tests, and a repertoire-size bias correction was applied to TCR pairs. False discovery rates were estimated in a later analysis by permuting HLA or CMV assignments 20 times. A later analysis grouped co-occurring TCRs with DBSCAN, adding TCRdist sequence similarity when clustering within HLA-allele-positive subsets. Repertoires with fewer than 30,000 or more than 120,000 public chains, plus five repertoires with anomalous nucleotide sharing, were excluded from co-occurrence clustering. TCRdb re-hosts the immuneACCESS table, in-frame sequences only. Its copies lack some clones; in the studies checked, an unresolved V gene accounts for under half of them, and the cause for the rest is not known. V, J and clone size are taken as reported in that table, and D and trimming were inferred from the DNA itself. A total of approximately 70,000 clones appear in this sample, approximately 78% of them only once. The ten largest clonotypes hold around 9.7% of the sample.

Recombination joined TRBV21-1 with TRBJ2-5; the DNA was not compared with TRBD2, the D call given in the table. TRBV21-1 is a documented pseudogene. The receptor's source is a man aged 40-49 years in good health and CMV-seronegative. Material for sequencing was PBMCs. CDR3 loop: CASSQSRAKGGGQETQYF. DNA sequence: TGTGCCAGCTCCCAAAGCCGGGCCAAGGGAGGGGGCCAAGAGACCCAGTACTTC.